These T cell receptor beta chains were read from a single sample in a study of blood T cell repertoires in COVID-19. Data came from immunoSEQ multiplex PCR; TCRdb stores just in-frame clones and leaves some out. This sample has roughly 330,000 clones; over 75% occur once, and the top ten carry over 4.5%. Sequenced: PBMCs or T cells enriched from blood (not recorded which). These receptor sequences come from a man under 40 who had recovered from COVID-19. CDR3s include the opening cysteine and the closing phenylalanine or tryptophan. Fields, in order: CDR3 protein, CDR3 DNA, D gene, J gene, V gene, clone size. The D gene is left open where the match is weak. Only some rows state a clone size, as once, few, many or a class for expanded clones.

CDR3 protein: CAWRRRSSYEQYF
CDR3 DNA: TGTGCCTGGAGACGGAGGAGCTCCTACGAGCAGTACTTC
D gene: .
J gene: TRBJ2-7
V gene: TRBV30
clone size: .

CDR3 protein: CASSEADPQETQYF
CDR3 DNA: TGTGCCAGCAGCGAGGCAGACCCCCAAGAGACCCAGTACTTC
D gene: .
J gene: TRBJ2-5
V gene: TRBV6-5
clone size: .

CDR3 protein: CAWSGYEGFSYGYTF
CDR3 DNA: TGTGCCTGGAGTGGATATGAGGGATTCAGCTATGGCTACACCTTC
D gene: .
J gene: TRBJ1-2
V gene: TRBV30
clone size: .

CDR3 protein: CASSFRVEETQYF
CDR3 DNA: TGTGCCAGCAGTTTCAGGGTTGAAGAGACCCAGTACTTC
D gene: .
J gene: TRBJ2-5
V gene: TRBV6-5
clone size: .

CDR3 protein: CATSRRTASNEKLFF
CDR3 DNA: TGTGCCACCAGCCGCCGGACAGCTTCTAATGAAAAACTGTTTTTT
D gene: .
J gene: TRBJ1-4
V gene: TRBV15
clone size: .

CDR3 protein: CASSSPGQGFTEQFF
CDR3 DNA: TGTGCCAGCAGCTCTCCGGGACAGGGGTTTACTGAGCAGTTCTTC
D gene: TRBD1
J gene: TRBJ2-1
V gene: TRBV9
clone size: .

CDR3 protein: CATGDRAEDTQYF
CDR3 DNA: TGTGCCACCGGAGACAGGGCGGAAGATACGCAGTATTTT
D gene: TRBD1
J gene: TRBJ2-3
V gene: TRBV19
clone size: .

CDR3 protein: CASSLSLSYEQYF
CDR3 DNA: TGTGCCAGCAGTTTATCCCTATCCTACGAGCAGTACTTC
D gene: .
J gene: TRBJ2-7
V gene: TRBV27
clone size: .

CDR3 protein: CASSLDRGGRIQYF
CDR3 DNA: TGCGCCAGCAGCCTCGACAGGGGCGGACGGATTCAGTACTTC
D gene: TRBD1
J gene: TRBJ2-4
V gene: TRBV5-1
clone size: .

CDR3 protein: CASSPSSVVGQPQHF
CDR3 DNA: TGTGCCAGCAGCCCCTCAAGCGTGGTCGGTCAGCCCCAGCATTTT
D gene: .
J gene: TRBJ1-5
V gene: TRBV6-5
clone size: .

CDR3 protein: CASSSQGNEAFF
CDR3 DNA: TGTGCCAGCAGTTCACAGGGGAATGAAGCTTTCTTT
D gene: TRBD1
J gene: TRBJ1-1
V gene: TRBV28
clone size: .

CDR3 protein: CASHTGREIDQPQHF
CDR3 DNA: TGTGCCAGCCATACAGGGAGGGAGATTGATCAGCCCCAGCATTTT
D gene: .
J gene: TRBJ1-5
V gene: TRBV7-6
clone size: .

CDR3 protein: CASRGQGGGGELFF
CDR3 DNA: TGTGCCAGCAGGGGACAGGGTGGCGGCGGGGAGCTGTTTTTT
D gene: TRBD1
J gene: TRBJ2-2
V gene: TRBV2
clone size: .

CDR3 protein: CASSTGTGPSNQPQHF
CDR3 DNA: TGTGCCAGCAGCACCGGGACAGGACCAAGCAATCAGCCCCAGCATTTT
D gene: TRBD1
J gene: TRBJ1-5
V gene: TRBV7-6
clone size: .

CDR3 protein: CASSRLAGGQYTQYF
CDR3 DNA: TGTGCCAGCAGCCGACTAGCGGGCGGACAATATACGCAGTATTTT
D gene: TRBD2
J gene: TRBJ2-3
V gene: TRBV11-3
clone size: .

CDR3 protein: CATKQDSSTDTQYF
CDR3 DNA: TGTGCCACCAAACAGGACAGCAGCACAGATACGCAGTATTTT
D gene: .
J gene: TRBJ2-3
V gene: TRBV24-1
clone size: .

CDR3 protein: CASRQGTTDTQYF
CDR3 DNA: TGTGCCAGCAGACAGGGGACGACAGATACGCAGTATTTT
D gene: TRBD1
J gene: TRBJ2-3
V gene: TRBV2
clone size: .

CDR3 protein: CATSVQTGGQREQFF
CDR3 DNA: TGTGCCACCAGTGTCCAGACAGGGGGCCAACGTGAGCAGTTCTTC
D gene: TRBD1
J gene: TRBJ2-1
V gene: TRBV24-1
clone size: .

CDR3 protein: CASSLAGNNSPLHF
CDR3 DNA: TGCGCCAGCAGCTTGGCCGGGAACAATTCACCCCTCCACTTT
D gene: .
J gene: TRBJ1-6
V gene: TRBV5-1
clone size: .

CDR3 protein: CASSPQGTEAFF
CDR3 DNA: TGTGCCAGCAGCCCACAGGGTACTGAAGCTTTCTTT
D gene: .
J gene: TRBJ1-1
V gene: TRBV7-9
clone size: .

CDR3 protein: CASSVTGSGNTIYF
CDR3 DNA: TGTGCCAGCAGCGTCACGGGCTCTGGAAACACCATATATTTT
D gene: .
J gene: TRBJ1-3
V gene: TRBV9
clone size: .

CDR3 protein: CASSESLAAPKYNEQFF
CDR3 DNA: TGTGCCAGCAGTGAATCACTAGCGGCTCCTAAATACAATGAGCAGTTCTTC
D gene: TRBD2
J gene: TRBJ2-1
V gene: TRBV2
clone size: .

CDR3 protein: CASSSTTGGPYEQYF
CDR3 DNA: TGTGCCAGCAGCTCGACGACCGGGGGACCCTACGAGCAGTACTTC
D gene: .
J gene: TRBJ2-7
V gene: TRBV7-9
clone size: .

CDR3 protein: CASSESGGTDTQYF
CDR3 DNA: TGCGCCAGCAGTGAATCAGGGGGCACAGATACGCAGTATTTT
D gene: .
J gene: TRBJ2-3
V gene: TRBV10-1
clone size: .

CDR3 protein: CASSLISGVPDTEAFF
CDR3 DNA: TGCGCCAGCAGCTTGATCTCGGGGGTCCCGGACACTGAAGCTTTCTTT
D gene: .
J gene: TRBJ1-1
V gene: TRBV5-1
clone size: .

CDR3 protein: CASSSWGQGTYEQYF
CDR3 DNA: TGTGCCAGCAGCTCGTGGGGACAGGGGACCTACGAGCAGTACTTC
D gene: TRBD1
J gene: TRBJ2-7
V gene: TRBV7-6
clone size: .

CDR3 protein: CASSQGRDRSYEQYF
CDR3 DNA: TGTGCCAGCAGCCAAGGGCGCGACAGGTCCTACGAGCAGTACTTC
D gene: .
J gene: TRBJ2-7
V gene: TRBV4-2
clone size: .

CDR3 protein: CASRLVASGGAKEQYF
CDR3 DNA: TGTGCAAGTCGCTTAGTTGCTAGCGGGGGGGCGAAAGAGCAGTACTTC
D gene: .
J gene: TRBJ2-7
V gene: TRBV12-2
clone size: .

CDR3 protein: CASSDQSVNTEAFF
CDR3 DNA: TGTGCCAGCAGTGACCAATCAGTGAACACTGAAGCTTTCTTT
D gene: .
J gene: TRBJ1-1
V gene: TRBV2
clone size: few

CDR3 protein: CSADMGQQETQYF
CDR3 DNA: TGCAGCGCCGATATGGGACAGCAAGAGACCCAGTACTTC
D gene: TRBD1
J gene: TRBJ2-5
V gene: TRBV29-1
clone size: .

CDR3 protein: CASSEVWYIDKDYEQYF
CDR3 DNA: TGTGCCAGCAGTGAAGTCTGGTATATAGACAAAGACTACGAGCAGTACTTC
D gene: .
J gene: TRBJ2-7
V gene: TRBV6-1
clone size: once

CDR3 protein: CASSYSSGGTYGYTF
CDR3 DNA: TGTGCCAGCAGTTACTCGTCAGGGGGCACCTATGGCTACACCTTC
D gene: TRBD1
J gene: TRBJ1-2
V gene: TRBV6-6
clone size: .

CDR3 protein: CASSEKTGGTDTQYF
CDR3 DNA: TGTGCCAGCAGTGAAAAGACGGGGGGCACAGATACGCAGTATTTT
D gene: .
J gene: TRBJ2-3
V gene: TRBV2
clone size: .

CDR3 protein: CASSLFLETQYF
CDR3 DNA: TGTGCCAGCAGCCTTTTTTTAGAGACCCAGTACTTC
D gene: .
J gene: TRBJ2-5
V gene: TRBV5-5
clone size: .

CDR3 protein: CASSDNSYSGNTIYF
CDR3 DNA: TGTGCCAGCAGTGACAACAGTTACTCTGGAAACACCATATATTTT
D gene: .
J gene: TRBJ1-3
V gene: TRBV6-1
clone size: .

CDR3 protein: CASRHRTGNTGELFF
CDR3 DNA: TGTGCCAGCAGACACAGGACAGGGAACACCGGGGAGCTGTTTTTT
D gene: TRBD1
J gene: TRBJ2-2
V gene: TRBV14
clone size: .

CDR3 protein: CATSRDLGGPLAKNIQYF
CDR3 DNA: TGTGCCACCAGCAGAGATCTGGGGGGGCCATTAGCCAAAAACATTCAGTACTTC
D gene: .
J gene: TRBJ2-4
V gene: TRBV15
clone size: .

CDR3 protein: CASSQGDRGYQPQHF
CDR3 DNA: TGTGCCAGCAGCCAAGGGGACAGGGGGTATCAGCCCCAGCATTTT
D gene: TRBD1
J gene: TRBJ1-5
V gene: TRBV14
clone size: once

CDR3 protein: CASSWGQVDTEAFF
CDR3 DNA: TGTGCCAGCAGTTGGGGACAGGTAGACACTGAAGCTTTCTTT
D gene: TRBD1
J gene: TRBJ1-1
V gene: TRBV28
clone size: .

CDR3 protein: CASSLGGSSGGSQETQYF
CDR3 DNA: TGTGCCAGCAGCTTGGGAGGTTCTAGCGGGGGTTCACAAGAGACCCAGTACTTC
D gene: TRBD2
J gene: TRBJ2-5
V gene: TRBV5-4
clone size: .

CDR3 protein: CASRGSPAELAGPSTDTQYF
CDR3 DNA: TGTGCCAGCAGAGGGAGCCCCGCTGAGTTAGCGGGGCCTAGCACAGATACGCAGTATTTT
D gene: TRBD2
J gene: TRBJ2-3
V gene: TRBV5-4
clone size: .

CDR3 protein: CASRVRGAPYEQYF
CDR3 DNA: TGTGCCAGCAGAGTCAGGGGGGCACCCTACGAGCAGTACTTC
D gene: .
J gene: TRBJ2-7
V gene: TRBV28
clone size: .

CDR3 protein: CASSFKGQGLRNEKLFF
CDR3 DNA: TGTGCCAGCAGTTTCAAGGGACAGGGGCTGAGGAATGAAAAACTGTTTTTT
D gene: TRBD1
J gene: TRBJ1-4
V gene: TRBV28
clone size: few

CDR3 protein: CASSIQYTGELFF
CDR3 DNA: TGTGCCAGCAGCATACAGTATACCGGGGAGCTGTTTTTT
D gene: .
J gene: TRBJ2-2
V gene: TRBV7-2
clone size: .

CDR3 protein: CASSPITGGKGYGYTF
CDR3 DNA: TGTGCCAGCAGCCCTATTACAGGGGGAAAAGGCTATGGCTACACCTTC
D gene: TRBD1
J gene: TRBJ1-2
V gene: TRBV5-4
clone size: .

CDR3 protein: CASRLWGEANTGELFF
CDR3 DNA: TGTGCCAGCAGACTTTGGGGAGAGGCTAACACCGGGGAGCTGTTTTTT
D gene: .
J gene: TRBJ2-2
V gene: TRBV2
clone size: .

CDR3 protein: CASSVGGGAKTEAFF
CDR3 DNA: TGTGCCAGCAGCGTAGGGGGAGGGGCGAAGACTGAAGCTTTCTTT
D gene: .
J gene: TRBJ1-1
V gene: TRBV9
clone size: once

CDR3 protein: CAWTRLMYAFF
CDR3 DNA: TGTGCCTGGACCCGGTTAATGTACGCTTTCTTT
D gene: .
J gene: TRBJ1-1
V gene: TRBV30
clone size: .